This TCR beta chain comes out of a study of blood T cells in healthy people across ages. Study-wide context: There was about one barcoded beta molecule captured by template switching per two T cells. The study, taken as a whole, reports: CMV status of donors was not determined, possibly confounding expanded clonotype changes.

Comments on this clonotype: Its matching antigen is unknown.

Germline CDR1 and CDR2: DFQATT and SNEGSKA (reference sequence). The CDR3 consists of 12 residues. The authors ran a second PCR of roughly 6 to 12 cycles using a sample-barcoded 5' primer and a J-beta primer mix. TCRdb reprocessed the 5' RACE reads with MiXCR, giving one entry per CDR3 protein. The sample includes about 1.4 million distinct CDR3 sequences, 59% of them seen just once. The clonotype originates from a man aged 18 to 30 in good health. Sequencing was carried out using blood. The rearrangement links TRBV20-1 to TRBJ2-7; 9 positions match TRBD1. With the DNA end fitting TRBJ2-5 better, the J assignment may be wrong. This CDR3 reads CSSTGGAETQYF. The CDR3 DNA follows: TGCAGTTCTACAGGGGGCGCAGAGACCCAGTACTTC.